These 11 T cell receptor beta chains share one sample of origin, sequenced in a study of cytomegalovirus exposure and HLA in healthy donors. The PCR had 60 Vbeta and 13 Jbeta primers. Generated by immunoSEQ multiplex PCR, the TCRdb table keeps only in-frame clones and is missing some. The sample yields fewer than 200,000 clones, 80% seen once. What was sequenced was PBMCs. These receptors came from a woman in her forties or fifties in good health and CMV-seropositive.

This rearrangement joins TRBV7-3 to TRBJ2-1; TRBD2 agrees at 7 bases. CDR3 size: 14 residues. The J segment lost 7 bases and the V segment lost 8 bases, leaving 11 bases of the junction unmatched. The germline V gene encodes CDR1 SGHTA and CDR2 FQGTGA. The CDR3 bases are TGTGCCAGCTCGGCGGGAGTTGTGGGGAATGAGCAGTTCTTC. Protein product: CASSAGVVGNEQFF. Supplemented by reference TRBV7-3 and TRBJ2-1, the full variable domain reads GAGVSQTPSNKVTEKGKYVELRCDPISGHTALYWYRQSLGQGPEFLIYFQGTGAADDSGLPNDRFFAVRPEGSVSTLKIQRTERGDSAVYLCASSAGVVGNEQFFGPGTRLTVL.

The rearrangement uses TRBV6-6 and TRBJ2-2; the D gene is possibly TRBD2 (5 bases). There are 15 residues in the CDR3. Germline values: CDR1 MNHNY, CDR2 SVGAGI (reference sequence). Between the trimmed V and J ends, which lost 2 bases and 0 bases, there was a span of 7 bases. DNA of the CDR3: TGTGCCAGCAGTTACGGGCGGGCGAACACCGGGGAGCTGTTTTTT. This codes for CASSYGRANTGELFF.

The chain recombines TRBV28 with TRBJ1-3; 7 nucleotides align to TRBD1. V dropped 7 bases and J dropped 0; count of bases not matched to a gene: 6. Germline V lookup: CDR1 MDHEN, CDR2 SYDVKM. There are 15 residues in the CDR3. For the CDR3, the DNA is TGTGCCAGCACCGCGACAGGGTCCTCTGGAAACACCATATATTTT. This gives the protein CASTATGSSGNTIYF.

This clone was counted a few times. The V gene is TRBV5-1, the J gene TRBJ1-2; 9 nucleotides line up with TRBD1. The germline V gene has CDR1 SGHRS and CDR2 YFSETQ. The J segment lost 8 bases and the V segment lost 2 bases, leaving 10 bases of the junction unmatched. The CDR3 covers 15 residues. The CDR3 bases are TGCGCCAGCAGCTTTTCCCGGGACAGGGTGGGCGGCTACACCTTC. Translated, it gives CASSFSRDRVGGYTF. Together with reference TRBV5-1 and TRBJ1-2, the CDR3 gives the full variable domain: KAGVTQTPRYLIKTRGQQVTLSCSPISGHRSVSWYQQTPGQGLQFLFEYFSETQRNKGNFPGRFSGRQFSNSRSEMNVSTLELGDSALYLCASSFSRDRVGGYTFGSGTRLTVV.

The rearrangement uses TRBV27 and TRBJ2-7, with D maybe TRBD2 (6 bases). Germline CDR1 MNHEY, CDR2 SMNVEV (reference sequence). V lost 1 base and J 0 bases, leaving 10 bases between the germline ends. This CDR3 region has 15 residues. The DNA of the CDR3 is TGTGCCAGCAGTTTATTGTACGGGGGCTCCTACGAGCAGTACTTC. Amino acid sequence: CASSLLYGGSYEQYF.

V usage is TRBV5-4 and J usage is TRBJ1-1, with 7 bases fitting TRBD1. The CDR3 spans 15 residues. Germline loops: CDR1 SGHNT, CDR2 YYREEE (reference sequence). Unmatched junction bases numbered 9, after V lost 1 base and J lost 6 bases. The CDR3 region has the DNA TGTGCCAGCAGCTTGCGAGGGGGCGTGATGGCTGAAGCTTTCTTT. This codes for CASSLRGGVMAEAFF.

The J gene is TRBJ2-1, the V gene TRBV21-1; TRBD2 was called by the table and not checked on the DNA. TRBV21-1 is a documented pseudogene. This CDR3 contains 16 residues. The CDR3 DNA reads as TGTGCCAGCTCACACCGTAGCGGCCGTTCCTACAATGAGCAGTTCTTC. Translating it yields CASSHRSGRSYNEQFF.

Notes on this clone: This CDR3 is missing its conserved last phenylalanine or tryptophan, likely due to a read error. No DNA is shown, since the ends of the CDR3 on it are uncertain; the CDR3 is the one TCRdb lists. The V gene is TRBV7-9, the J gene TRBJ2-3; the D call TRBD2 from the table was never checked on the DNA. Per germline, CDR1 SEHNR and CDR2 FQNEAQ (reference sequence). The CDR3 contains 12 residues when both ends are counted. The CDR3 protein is CSSSLVGTSPDY.

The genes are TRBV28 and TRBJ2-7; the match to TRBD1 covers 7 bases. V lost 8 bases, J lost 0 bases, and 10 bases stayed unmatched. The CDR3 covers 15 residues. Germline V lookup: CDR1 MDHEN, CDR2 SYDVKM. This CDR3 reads CASLPTGALSYEQYF. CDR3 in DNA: TGTGCCAGCCTACCCACAGGGGCCCTCTCCTACGAGCAGTACTTC.

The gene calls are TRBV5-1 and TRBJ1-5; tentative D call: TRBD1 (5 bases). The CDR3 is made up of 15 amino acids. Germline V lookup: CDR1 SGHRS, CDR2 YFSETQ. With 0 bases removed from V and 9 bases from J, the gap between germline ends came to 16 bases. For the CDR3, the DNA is TGCGCCAGCAGCTTGGGGGGCAGGGCCGTCGGGCCCCAGCATTTT. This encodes CASSLGGRAVGPQHF.

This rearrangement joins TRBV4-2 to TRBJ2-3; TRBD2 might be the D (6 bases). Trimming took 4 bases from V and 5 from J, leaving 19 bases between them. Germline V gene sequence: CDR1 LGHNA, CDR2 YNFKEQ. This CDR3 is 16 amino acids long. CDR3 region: CASSPWGVGVGDTQYF. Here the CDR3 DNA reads TGTGCCAGCAGCCCATGGGGGGTAGGGGTGGGAGATACGCAGTATTTT.